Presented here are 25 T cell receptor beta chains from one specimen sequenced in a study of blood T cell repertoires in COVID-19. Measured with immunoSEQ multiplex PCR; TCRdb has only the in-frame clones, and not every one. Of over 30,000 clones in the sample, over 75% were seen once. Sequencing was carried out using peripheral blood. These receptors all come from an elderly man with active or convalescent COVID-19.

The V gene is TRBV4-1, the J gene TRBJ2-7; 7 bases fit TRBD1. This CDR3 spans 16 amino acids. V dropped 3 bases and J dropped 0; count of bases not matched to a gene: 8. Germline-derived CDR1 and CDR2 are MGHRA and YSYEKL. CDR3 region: CASSQSHRDSSYEQYF. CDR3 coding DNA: TGCGCCAGCAGCCAGTCTCACCGGGACAGCTCCTACGAGCAGTACTTC.

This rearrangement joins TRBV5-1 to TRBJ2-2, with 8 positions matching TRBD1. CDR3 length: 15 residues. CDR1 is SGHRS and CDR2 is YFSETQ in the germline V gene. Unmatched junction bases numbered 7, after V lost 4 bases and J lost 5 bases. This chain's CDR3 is CASSPTGETTGELFF. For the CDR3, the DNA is TGCGCCAGCAGCCCGACAGGGGAAACAACCGGGGAGCTGTTTTTT.

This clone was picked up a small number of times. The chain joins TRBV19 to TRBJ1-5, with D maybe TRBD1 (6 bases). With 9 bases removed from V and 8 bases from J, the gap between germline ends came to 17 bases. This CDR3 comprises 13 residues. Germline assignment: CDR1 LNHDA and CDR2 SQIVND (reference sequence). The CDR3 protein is CASQDRHGEPQHF. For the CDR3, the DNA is TGTGCCAGCCAGGACAGACATGGTGAGCCCCAGCATTTT. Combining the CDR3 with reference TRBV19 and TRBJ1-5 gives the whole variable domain DGGITQSPKYLFRKEGQNVTLSCEQNLNHDAMYWYRQDPGQGLRLIYYSQIVNDFQKGDIAEGYSVSREKKESFPLTVTSAQKNPTAFYLCASQDRHGEPQHFGDGTRLSIL.

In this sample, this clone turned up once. The CDR3 spells CASFTGGLKEETQYF. CDR3 nucleotides: TGCGCCAGCTTTACAGGGGGATTGAAGGAGGAGACCCAGTACTTC. This chain joins TRBV5-1 and TRBJ2-5; 8 nucleotides align to TRBD1. Germline CDR1 SGHRS, CDR2 YFSETQ. Losses at the gene ends were 7 bases for V and 5 bases for J; bases not matched to a gene: 13. The length of the CDR3 is 15 residues.

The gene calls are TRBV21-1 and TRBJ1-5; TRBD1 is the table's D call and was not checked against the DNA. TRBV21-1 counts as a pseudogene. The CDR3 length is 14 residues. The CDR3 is CASSNRSGNQPQHF. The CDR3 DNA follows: TGTGCCAGCAGCAACAGATCTGGCAATCAGCCCCAGCATTTT.

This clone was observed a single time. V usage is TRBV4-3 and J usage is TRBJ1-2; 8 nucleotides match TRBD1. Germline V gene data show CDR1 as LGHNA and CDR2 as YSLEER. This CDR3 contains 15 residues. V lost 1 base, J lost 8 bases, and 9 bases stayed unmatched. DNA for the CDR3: TGCGCCAGCAGCCAAGTGTCGGGACAGGTTGTGGGCTACACCTTC. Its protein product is CASSQVSGQVVGYTF.

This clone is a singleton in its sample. The CDR3, as DNA: TGTGCCAGCTCACGGGGGACTAGCGGAGAACCCTACGAGCAGTACTTC. It codes for CASSRGTSGEPYEQYF. This chain joins TRBV18 and TRBJ2-7; 11 bases map to TRBD2. Germline CDR1 KGHSH, CDR2 LQKENI. Trimming cost V 4 bases and J 2 bases; bases outside gene matches: 7. This CDR3 is 16 amino acids long.

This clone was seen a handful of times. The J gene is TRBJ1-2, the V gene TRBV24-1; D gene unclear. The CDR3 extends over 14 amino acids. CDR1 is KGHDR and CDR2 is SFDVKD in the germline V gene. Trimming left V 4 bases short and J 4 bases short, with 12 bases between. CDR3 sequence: CATSDTRQAYGYTF. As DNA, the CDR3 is TGTGCCACCAGTGACACCCGACAAGCCTATGGCTACACCTTC.

CDR3 coding DNA: TGTGCCAGCTCACCCCCACGAGGAGCGGAGACCCAGTACTTC. Protein: CASSPPRGAETQYF. J is TRBJ2-5 and V is TRBV18; no reliable D call. Deletions cut 3 bases from V and 5 bases from J, with 13 bases between. The CDR3 extends over 14 amino acids. The germline V gene has CDR1 KGHSH and CDR2 LQKENI.

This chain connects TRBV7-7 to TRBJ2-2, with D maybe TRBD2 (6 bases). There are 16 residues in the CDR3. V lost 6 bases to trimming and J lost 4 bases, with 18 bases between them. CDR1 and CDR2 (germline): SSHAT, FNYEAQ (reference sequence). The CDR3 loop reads CASSPFNSGGTGELFF. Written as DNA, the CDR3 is TGTGCCAGCAGTCCTTTCAATAGCGGAGGCACCGGGGAGCTGTTTTTT.

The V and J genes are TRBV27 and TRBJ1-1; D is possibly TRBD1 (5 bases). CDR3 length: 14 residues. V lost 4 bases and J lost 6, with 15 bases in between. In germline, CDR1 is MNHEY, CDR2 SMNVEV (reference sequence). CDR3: CASSSQQGLAEAFF. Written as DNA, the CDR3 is TGTGCCAGCAGTTCCCAGCAGGGTTTGGCTGAAGCTTTCTTT.

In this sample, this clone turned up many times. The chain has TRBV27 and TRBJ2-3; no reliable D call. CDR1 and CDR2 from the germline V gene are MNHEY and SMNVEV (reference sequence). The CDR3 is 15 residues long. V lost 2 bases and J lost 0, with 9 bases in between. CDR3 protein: CASSLQDPSTDTQYF. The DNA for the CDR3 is TGTGCCAGCAGTTTACAGGATCCTAGCACAGATACGCAGTATTTT.

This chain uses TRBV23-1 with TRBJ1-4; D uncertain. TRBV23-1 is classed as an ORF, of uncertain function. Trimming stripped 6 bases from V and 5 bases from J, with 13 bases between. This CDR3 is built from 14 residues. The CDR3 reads CASREGFGNEKLFF. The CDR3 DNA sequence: TGCGCCAGCAGAGAGGGATTTGGGAATGAAAAACTGTTTTTT.

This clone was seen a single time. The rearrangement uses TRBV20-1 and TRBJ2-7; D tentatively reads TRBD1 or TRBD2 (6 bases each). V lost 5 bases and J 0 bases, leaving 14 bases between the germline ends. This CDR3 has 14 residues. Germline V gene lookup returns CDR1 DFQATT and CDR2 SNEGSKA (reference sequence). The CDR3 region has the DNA TGCAGTGCTCGTGGAGGGACACTCTCCTACGAGCAGTACTTC. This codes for CSARGGTLSYEQYF.

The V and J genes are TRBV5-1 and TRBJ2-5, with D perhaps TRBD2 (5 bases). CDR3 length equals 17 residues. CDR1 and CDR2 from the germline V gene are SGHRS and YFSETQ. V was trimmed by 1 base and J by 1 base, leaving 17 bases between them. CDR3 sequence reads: CASSLTRGGAVQETQYF. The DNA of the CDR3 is TGCGCCAGCAGCTTGACCCGGGGTGGAGCGGTCCAAGAGACCCAGTACTTC. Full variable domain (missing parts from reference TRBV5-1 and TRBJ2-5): KAGVTQTPRYLIKTRGQQVTLSCSPISGHRSVSWYQQTPGQGLQFLFEYFSETQRNKGNFPGRFSGRQFSNSRSEMNVSTLELGDSALYLCASSLTRGGAVQETQYFGPGTRLLVL.

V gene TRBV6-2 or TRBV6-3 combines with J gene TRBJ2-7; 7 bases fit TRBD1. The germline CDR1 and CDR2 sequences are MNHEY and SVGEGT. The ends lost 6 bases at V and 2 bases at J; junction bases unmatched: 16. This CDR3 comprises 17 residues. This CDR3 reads CASSDVDSGTGAYEQYF. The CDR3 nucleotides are TGTGCCAGCAGCGACGTAGATTCAGGAACAGGGGCCTACGAGCAGTACTTC.

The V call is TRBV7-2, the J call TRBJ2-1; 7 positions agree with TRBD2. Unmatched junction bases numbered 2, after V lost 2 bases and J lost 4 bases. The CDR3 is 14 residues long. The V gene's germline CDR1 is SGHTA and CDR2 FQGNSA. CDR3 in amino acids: CASSLLGGYNEQFF. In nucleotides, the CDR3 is TGTGCCAGCAGCTTATTGGGGGGGTACAATGAGCAGTTCTTC.

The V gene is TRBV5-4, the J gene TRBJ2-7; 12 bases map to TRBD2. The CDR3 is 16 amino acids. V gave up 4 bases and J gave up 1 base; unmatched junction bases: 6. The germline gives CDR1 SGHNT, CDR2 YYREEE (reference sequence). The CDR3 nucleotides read TGTGCCAGCAGCCCAGGACTAGCGGGGCAATCCTACGAGCAGTACTTC. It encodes CASSPGLAGQSYEQYF.

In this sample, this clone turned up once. CDR3 region: CASRPGLAPGELFF. DNA of the CDR3: TGTGCCAGCCGTCCGGGACTAGCGCCCGGGGAGCTGTTTTTT. V is TRBV28 and J is TRBJ2-2; 10 positions match TRBD2. The CDR3 consists of 14 residues. V lost 8 bases and J lost 6; bases outside the gene matches: 6. From germline, CDR1 is MDHEN and CDR2 SYDVKM.

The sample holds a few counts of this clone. CDR3 sequence (DNA): TGTGCCAGCAGCCAAGAGGACAGGGGAGCTTTCTTT. Its protein is CASSQEDRGAFF. The chain is built from TRBV3-1 (or the pseudogene TRBV3-2) and TRBJ1-1; TRBD1 agrees at 9 bases. Germline V lookup: CDR1 LGHDT, CDR2 YNNKEL (reference sequence). This CDR3 is 12 amino acids long. The V segment lost 0 bases and the J segment 10 bases; nucleotides outside the gene matches: 0.

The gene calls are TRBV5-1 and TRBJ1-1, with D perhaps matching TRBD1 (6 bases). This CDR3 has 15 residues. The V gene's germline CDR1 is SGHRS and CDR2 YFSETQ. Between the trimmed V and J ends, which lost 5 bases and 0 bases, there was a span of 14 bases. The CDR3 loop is CASSPTGLLNTEAFF. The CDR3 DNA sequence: TGCGCCAGCAGTCCTACAGGGCTTCTGAACACTGAAGCTTTCTTT.

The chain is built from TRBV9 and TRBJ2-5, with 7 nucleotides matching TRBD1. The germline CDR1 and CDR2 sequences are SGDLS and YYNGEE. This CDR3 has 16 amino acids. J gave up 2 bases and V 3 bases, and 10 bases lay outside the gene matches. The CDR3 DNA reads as TGTGCCAGCAGCGCGAGGACAGGAGGAAATCAAGAGACCCAGTACTTC. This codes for CASSARTGGNQETQYF.

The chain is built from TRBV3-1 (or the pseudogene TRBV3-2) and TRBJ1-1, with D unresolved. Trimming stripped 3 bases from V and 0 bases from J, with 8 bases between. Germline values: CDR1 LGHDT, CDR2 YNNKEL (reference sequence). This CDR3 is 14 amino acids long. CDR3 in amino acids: CASSQTLMNTEAFF. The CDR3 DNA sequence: TGTGCCAGCAGCCAGACACTCATGAACACTGAAGCTTTCTTT.

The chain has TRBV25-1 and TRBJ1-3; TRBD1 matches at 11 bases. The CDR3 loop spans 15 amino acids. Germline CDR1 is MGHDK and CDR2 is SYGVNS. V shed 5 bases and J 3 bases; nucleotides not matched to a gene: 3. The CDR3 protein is CASSTGTGGGNTIYF. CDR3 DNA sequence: TGTGCCAGCAGTACTGGGACAGGGGGTGGAAACACCATATATTTT.

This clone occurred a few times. The CDR3 protein is CASSHSGEVETQYF. The CDR3 coding sequence is TGTGCCAGCAGCCATTCCGGGGAGGTAGAGACCCAGTACTTC. The genes are TRBV3-1 (or the pseudogene TRBV3-2) and TRBJ2-5; D perhaps matches TRBD2 (6 bases). The CDR3 totals 14 residues. Germline V gene sequence: CDR1 LGHDT, CDR2 YNNKEL (reference sequence). Trimming cost V 3 bases and J 4 bases, with 12 bases left between them.